This T cell receptor (beta chain) comes out of a study of cytomegalovirus exposure and HLA in healthy donors. Points from the study as a whole: After further analysis at a later stage, 16,951 TCR beta sequences were associated with HLA alleles at 0.05 false discovery rate. Rare TCR sequences predominated, though certain public TCRs were found in many donors. Using the classifier, cytomegalovirus status was reportedly diagnosed with high specificity and sensitivity.

The PCR contained 60 Vbeta and 13 Jbeta primers. Clones were read by immunoSEQ multiplex PCR, and TCRdb kept only the in-frame ones, dropping some. The table records about 200,000 clones, over 60% of them present only once. Germline values: CDR1 MNHEY, CDR2 SVGAGI. Trimming shortened V by 5 bases and J by 4 bases, and 11 bases separated the two germline ends. This CDR3 is built from 13 residues. Note on this clone: Its antigen is currently unknown.

The chain joins TRBV6-5 to TRBJ1-1, with no clear D. The clonotype comes from a woman in her 40s in good health and CMV-seronegative. Specimen: PBMCs. CDR3 DNA sequence: TGTGCCAGCAGTGAGCCCATCGCCACTGAAGCTTTCTTT. This gives the protein CASSEPIATEAFF.